This entry lists 5 T cell receptor beta chains sequenced from one sample in a study of cytomegalovirus exposure and HLA in healthy donors. The data were produced by immunoSEQ multiplex PCR, yet TCRdb's version contains in-frame clones alone and is incomplete. The top ten clones hold about 0.99% of a sample with about 280,000 clones, 85% to 90% of them seen once. The sequenced material came from PBMCs. The receptor set was obtained from a woman in her late teens or twenties in good health and CMV-seronegative.

V usage is TRBV19 and J usage is TRBJ1-1, with 10 bases aligning to TRBD1. The CDR3 runs to 16 residues. Per the germline V gene, CDR1 is LNHDA and CDR2 is SQIVND (reference sequence). Trimming at V came to 3 bases and at J to 1 base, leaving 5 bases not matched to a gene. The CDR3 sequence is CASSMRQGARNTEAFF. DNA of the CDR3: TGTGCCAGTAGTATGCGACAGGGGGCGCGGAACACTGAAGCTTTCTTT.

This clone has a handful of counts. The gene calls are TRBV28 and TRBJ2-2; 12 nucleotides align to TRBD2. This CDR3 has 17 amino acids. V was clipped by 0 bases and J by 6 bases; unmatched bases: 5. The germline V gene has CDR1 MDHEN and CDR2 SYDVKM. For the CDR3, the DNA is TGTGCCAGCAGTTTATGGTCTCTAGCGGGAGGGCCCGGGGAGCTGTTTTTT. This sequence encodes CASSLWSLAGGPGELFF.

This chain uses TRBV29-1 with TRBJ1-1; the D gene is possibly TRBD1 (6 bases). Between the trimmed V and J ends, which lost 6 bases and 3 bases, there was a span of 11 bases. This CDR3 is 12 amino acids long. CDR1 and CDR2 (germline): SQVTM, ANQGSEA. The CDR3 sequence is CSVWTDDTEAFF. CDR3 nucleotides: TGCAGCGTGTGGACAGACGACACTGAAGCTTTCTTT.

The chain combines TRBV15 with TRBJ2-4; tentatively, D is TRBD2 (7 bases). V gave up 1 base and J gave up 9 bases, with 19 bases separating them. CDR1 and CDR2 from the germline V gene are LNHNV and YYDKDF (reference sequence). The CDR3 contains 16 residues. The CDR3 coding sequence is TGTGCCACCAGCAGAGGCCCCATGGGAGGGGGGAGCATTCAGTACTTC. This codes for CATSRGPMGGGSIQYF. Supplemented by reference TRBV15 and TRBJ2-4, the full variable domain reads DAMVIQNPRYQVTQFGKPVTLSCSQTLNHNVMYWYQQKSSQAPKLLFHYYDKDFNNEADTPDNFQSRRPNTSFCFLDIRSPGLGDTAMYLCATSRGPMGGGSIQYFGAGTRLSVL.

The V gene is TRBV18, the J gene TRBJ2-3; D might be TRBD1 (6 bases). Germline CDR1 KGHSH, CDR2 LQKENI. This CDR3 has 14 residues. Between the trimmed V and J ends, which lost 6 bases and 2 bases, there was a span of 12 bases. The CDR3 is CASSRQVDTDTQYF. As DNA, the CDR3 is TGTGCCAGCTCTAGACAGGTGGACACAGATACGCAGTATTTT.